What follows are 27 T cell receptor beta chains derived from one specimen sequenced in a study of cytomegalovirus exposure and HLA in healthy donors. Researchers ran the PCR with 60 Vbeta and 13 Jbeta primers. Assay: immunoSEQ multiplex PCR; the TCRdb copy retains only in-frame clones and omits some. Among 150,000 to 200,000 clones listed, approximately 79% were seen once. Source material: PBMCs. The receptors come from a woman in her 30s in good health and CMV-seropositive.

The chain uses TRBV7-9 and TRBJ2-5; 12 bases agree with TRBD1. CDR3 length: 18 amino acids. The V and J ends lost 7 bases and 5 bases, in that order; junction bases with no gene match: 17. Germline V gene sequence: CDR1 SEHNR, CDR2 FQNEAQ (reference sequence). CDR3 nucleotides: TGTGCCAGCACCCTGGTGGGACAGGGGGCATTAAGATGGGAGACCCAGTACTTC. Translated, it gives CASTLVGQGALRWETQYF.

V and J are TRBV10-1 and TRBJ2-3; D might be TRBD1 (5 bases). The CDR3 is 14 amino acids. V lost 0 bases and J lost 1, with 5 bases in between. Germline V lookup: CDR1 WNHNN, CDR2 SYGVQD (reference sequence). CDR3 coding DNA: TGCGCCAGCAGTGAGTCGACAGGCACAGATACGCAGTATTTT. The encoded protein is CASSESTGTDTQYF.

V is TRBV29-1 and J is TRBJ2-3; maybe TRBD1 (5 bases). Trimming took 4 bases from V and 3 from J, leaving 17 bases between them. From germline, CDR1 is SQVTM and CDR2 ANQGSEA. CDR3 length: 15 amino acids. The CDR3 protein is CSVGSWGRETDTQYF. In nucleotides, the CDR3 is TGCAGCGTTGGGTCGTGGGGCAGAGAAACAGATACGCAGTATTTT.

The chain joins TRBV9 to TRBJ1-1; no definite D call. Germline CDR1 reads SGDLS; CDR2 reads YYNGEE. V was pared by 0 bases and J by 3 bases, with 6 bases between. CDR3 size: 13 residues. CDR3 amino acids: CASSVGADTEAFF. For the CDR3, the DNA is TGTGCCAGCAGCGTAGGGGCAGACACTGAAGCTTTCTTT.

The V and J genes are TRBV27 and TRBJ2-2; D might be TRBD2 (6 bases). Germline V gives CDR1 MNHEY, CDR2 SMNVEV (reference sequence). Trimming pared 5 bases from V and 8 bases from J, leaving 15 bases between. CDR3 length equals 14 residues. CDR3 coding DNA: TGTGCCAGCAGTCTGTTTGGGGGGTCGGGGGAGCTGTTTTTT. Its translation is CASSLFGGSGELFF.

This clone was seen more than once but under ten times. Written as DNA, the CDR3 is TGCGCCAGCAGCCAATCCATAACAGGGGGGAACTATGGCTACACCTTC. It encodes CASSQSITGGNYGYTF. This chain links TRBV4-1 with TRBJ1-2; 8 bases are a match to TRBD1. V shed 2 bases, J shed 2 bases, and the junction held 7 bases outside the gene matches. CDR1 is MGHRA, CDR2 YSYEKL, per germline. The CDR3 has 16 amino acids.

This clone was detected a few times. The chain uses TRBV11-3 and TRBJ2-2; weak D call: TRBD2 (5 bases). This CDR3 region has 12 residues. Germline V gene sequence: CDR1 SGHNT, CDR2 YENEEA. V lost 3 bases to trimming and J lost 9 bases, with 8 bases between them. This CDR3 is CASSFGVRELFF. The DNA of the CDR3 is TGTGCCAGCAGCTTCGGGGTACGGGAGCTGTTTTTT.

This rearrangement joins TRBV15 to TRBJ1-4; D unresolved. Germline CDR1 and CDR2: LNHNV and YYDKDF (reference sequence). The germline V and J ends were trimmed by 0 bases and 8 bases, with 10 bases remaining between them. This CDR3 has 14 residues. The CDR3 DNA follows: TGTGCCACCAGCAGAGATCGGCCGGAGGAAAAACTGTTTTTT. This sequence encodes CATSRDRPEEKLFF.

The chain carries TRBV5-1 and TRBJ2-3, with D unclear. CDR3 length: 13 amino acids. Germline CDR1 SGHRS, CDR2 YFSETQ. V gave up 3 bases and J gave up 0 bases, with 5 bases separating them. CDR3 DNA sequence: TGCGCCAGCAGCTCCTCTAGCACAGATACGCAGTATTTT. Its protein product is CASSSSSTDTQYF.

The rearrangement uses TRBV5-1 and TRBJ2-7, with D tentatively TRBD2 (7 bases). Germline loops: CDR1 SGHRS, CDR2 YFSETQ. This CDR3 comprises 17 residues. V lost 5 bases to trimming and J lost 4 bases, with 25 bases between them. CDR3 in DNA: TGCGCCAGCAGACCTGGCCGTCCGGGGGGCGCATTTTACGAGCAGTACTTC. This translates into CASRPGRPGGAFYEQYF. Complete variable domain (other parts from reference TRBV5-1 and TRBJ2-7): KAGVTQTPRYLIKTRGQQVTLSCSPISGHRSVSWYQQTPGQGLQFLFEYFSETQRNKGNFPGRFSGRQFSNSRSEMNVSTLELGDSALYLCASRPGRPGGAFYEQYFGPGTRLTVT.

This clone was seen a few times. The V and J genes are TRBV4-3 and TRBJ2-1; D gene uncertain. Between the trimmed V and J ends, which lost 0 bases and 0 bases, there was a span of 9 bases. Germline V gene data show CDR1 as LGHNA and CDR2 as YSLEER. The CDR3 loop spans 16 amino acids. CDR3 coding DNA: TGCGCCAGCAGCCAAGAATCCGCCAGCTCCTACAATGAGCAGTTCTTC. Protein product: CASSQESASSYNEQFF.

This clone showed up just once. CDR3 nucleotides: TGTGCCAGCAGCCTCAGGGGACGATTCTATGGCTACACCTTC. Its translation: CASSLRGRFYGYTF. This chain joins TRBV27 and TRBJ1-2, with a tentative D call TRBD1 (6 bases). Deletions cut 6 bases from V and 4 bases from J, with 15 bases between. The V gene's germline CDR1 is MNHEY and CDR2 SMNVEV (reference sequence). There are 14 residues in the CDR3.

The V call is TRBV15, the J call TRBJ2-5, with D perhaps matching TRBD1 (7 bases). Trimming left V 3 bases short and J 5 bases short, with 19 bases between. Looked up from germline, CDR1 is LNHNV and CDR2 is YYDKDF (reference sequence). The CDR3 covers 16 residues. In DNA, the CDR3 is TGTGCCACCAGCAGGGCGGGACAGCGGAGCTTTGAGACCCAGTACTTC. Its protein is CATSRAGQRSFETQYF.

The V and J genes are TRBV7-8 and TRBJ2-1, with TRBD2 matching 13 bases. V trimming: 5 bases; J trimming: 9 bases; junction bases outside the gene matches: 13. This CDR3 region has 17 residues. Germline CDR1 SGHVS, CDR2 FQNEAQ. The CDR3 nucleotides are TGTGCCAGCAGCATATGGACTAGCGGGGGTACCGGGGCTGAGCAGTTCTTC. It codes for CASSIWTSGGTGAEQFF.

The chain has TRBV6-5 and TRBJ1-2; D call uncertain. Germline CDR1 reads MNHEY; CDR2 reads SVGAGI. The CDR3 has 12 amino acids. V dropped 6 bases and J dropped 6 bases, with 11 bases sitting between them. CDR3 sequence (DNA): TGTGCCAGCAGAGTCGCAGGAAATGGCTACACCTTC. This gives the protein CASRVAGNGYTF.

DNA for the CDR3: TGTGCCAGCAGCTTGTCCCCGGGTCGGGATGAGCAGTACTTC. This encodes CASSLSPGRDEQYF. The chain carries TRBV5-4 and TRBJ2-7, with D perhaps matching TRBD2 (5 bases). CDR1 and CDR2 (germline): SGHNT, YYREEE (reference sequence). V dropped 1 base and J dropped 7 bases, with 15 bases sitting between them. The CDR3 has 14 residues.

V and J are TRBV7-8 and TRBJ2-3, with 8 bases aligning to TRBD1. The germline V gene has CDR1 SGHVS and CDR2 FQNEAQ. Unmatched junction bases numbered 4, after V lost 4 bases and J lost 1 base. CDR3 size: 15 residues. The CDR3 DNA reads TGTGCCAGCAGCTCGGAGACAGGGGGCACAGATACGCAGTATTTT. Protein product: CASSSETGGTDTQYF.

The chain recombines TRBV19 with TRBJ1-2; TRBD1 matches 9 bases. CDR1 and CDR2 (germline): LNHDA, SQIVND (reference sequence). Losses at the gene ends were 7 bases for V and 5 bases for J; bases not matched to a gene: 11. CDR3 length: 15 amino acids. CDR3 loop: CASTRTGQGFYGYTF. The DNA of the CDR3 is TGTGCCAGTACCCGGACGGGACAGGGATTTTATGGCTACACCTTC.

The rearrangement links TRBV6-1 to TRBJ1-5, with D maybe TRBD1 (5 bases). The CDR3 extends over 12 amino acids. Germline-derived CDR1 and CDR2 are MNHNS and SASEGT. Deletions cut 1 base from V and 12 bases from J, with 10 bases between. Here the CDR3 reads CASSEGRGGQHF. The CDR3 bases are TGTGCCAGCAGTGAAGGGAGGGGAGGCCAGCATTTT.

In this sample, this clone turned up once. This sequence joins TRBV6-1 and TRBJ1-3, with 7 bases that match TRBD1. The J segment lost 6 bases and the V segment lost 7 bases, leaving 12 bases of the junction unmatched. Germline V gene data show CDR1 as MNHNS and CDR2 as SASEGT. The CDR3 consists of 15 residues. The CDR3 loop reads CASNHTRQGQNTIYF. For the CDR3, the DNA is TGTGCCAGCAACCACACCCGACAGGGTCAAAACACCATATATTTT.

The gene calls are TRBV5-1 and TRBJ2-7, with D possibly being TRBD2 (6 bases). V lost 9 bases, J lost 7 bases, and 8 bases lay in between. Germline-derived CDR1 and CDR2 are SGHRS and YFSETQ. The CDR3 runs to 9 residues. The CDR3: CATRGEQYF. The CDR3 DNA reads TGCGCCACCCGGGGGGAGCAGTACTTC.

The V gene is TRBV6-5, the J gene TRBJ1-1; 7 bases are shared with TRBD1. The trim removed 6 bases at V and 7 bases at J, leaving 5 bases unmatched. The length of the CDR3 is 12 residues. The V gene's germline CDR1 is MNHEY and CDR2 SVGAGI. The CDR3 region is CASRQGLNEAFF. The CDR3 bases are TGTGCCAGCAGACAGGGGCTAAATGAAGCTTTCTTT.

The chain recombines TRBV4-3 with TRBJ2-7, with TRBD1 identical over 8 bases. Germline V gene sequence: CDR1 LGHNA, CDR2 YSLEER. Trimming removed 1 base from V and 3 bases from J; junction bases left unmatched: 5. The CDR3 runs to 15 residues. CDR3 sequence (DNA): TGCGCCAGCAGCCAAGCGCCAGGGGGCAACTACGAGCAGTACTTC. It yields the protein CASSQAPGGNYEQYF.

J is TRBJ2-3 and V is TRBV5-1, with 9 bases fitting TRBD2. CDR1 is SGHRS, CDR2 YFSETQ, per germline. V shed 0 bases, J shed 6 bases, and the junction held 8 bases outside the gene matches. This CDR3 is built from 16 residues. In DNA, the CDR3 is TGCGCCAGCAGCTTGGCGCTAGCGGGGCTTGGGGATACGCAGTATTTT. Encoded protein: CASSLALAGLGDTQYF.

The table lists this clone with a few counts. The V gene is TRBV11-3, the J gene TRBJ2-1, with D hard to call. This CDR3 is built from 13 residues. With 3 bases removed from V and 7 bases from J, the gap between germline ends came to 10 bases. The germline V gene encodes CDR1 SGHNT and CDR2 YENEEA. The CDR3 region has the DNA TGTGCCAGCAGCTTCGGGTTCGGGAATGAGCAGTTCTTC. Protein: CASSFGFGNEQFF.

The CDR3 bases are TGTGCCAGCAGAGCGGGAGGGTCTGTCCCCGAGCAGTTCTTC. Its translation is CASRAGGSVPEQFF. This chain connects TRBV11-2 to TRBJ2-1, with TRBD2 identical over 10 bases. J gave up 10 bases and V 6 bases, and 9 bases lay outside the gene matches. This CDR3 is built from 14 residues. The germline V gene has CDR1 SGHAT and CDR2 FQNNGV.

This sequence joins TRBV27 and TRBJ2-1; TRBD1 is a possible D gene (6 bases). CDR3 length: 14 residues. V lost 4 bases and J 7 bases, leaving 14 bases between the germline ends. Germline loops: CDR1 MNHEY, CDR2 SMNVEV (reference sequence). Written as DNA, the CDR3 is TGTGCCAGCAGTTCCCCATACAGGGTAAATGAGCAGTTCTTC. It encodes CASSSPYRVNEQFF.